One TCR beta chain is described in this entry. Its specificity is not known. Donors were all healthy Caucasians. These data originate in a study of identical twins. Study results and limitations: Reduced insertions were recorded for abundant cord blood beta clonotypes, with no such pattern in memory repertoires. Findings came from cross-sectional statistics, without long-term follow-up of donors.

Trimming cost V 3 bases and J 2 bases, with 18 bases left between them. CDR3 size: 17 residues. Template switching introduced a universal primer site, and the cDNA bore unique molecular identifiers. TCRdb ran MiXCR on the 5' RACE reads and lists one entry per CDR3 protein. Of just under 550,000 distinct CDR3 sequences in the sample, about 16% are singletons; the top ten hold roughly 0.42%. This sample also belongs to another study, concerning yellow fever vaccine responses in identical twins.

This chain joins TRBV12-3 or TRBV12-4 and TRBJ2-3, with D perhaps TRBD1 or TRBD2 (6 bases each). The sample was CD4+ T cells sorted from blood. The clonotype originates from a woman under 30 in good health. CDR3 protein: CASSLWGATQLTDTQYF. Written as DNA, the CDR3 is TGTGCCAGCAGTTTGTGGGGGGCAACACAACTCACAGATACGCAGTATTTT.